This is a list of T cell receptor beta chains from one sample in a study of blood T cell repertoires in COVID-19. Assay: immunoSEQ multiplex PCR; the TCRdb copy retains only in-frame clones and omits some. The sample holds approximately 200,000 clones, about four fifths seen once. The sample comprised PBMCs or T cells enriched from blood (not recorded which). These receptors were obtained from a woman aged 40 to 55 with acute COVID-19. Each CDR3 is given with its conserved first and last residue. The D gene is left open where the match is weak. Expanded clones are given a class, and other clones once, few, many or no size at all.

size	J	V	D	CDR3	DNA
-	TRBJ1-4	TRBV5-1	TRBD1	CASSLAGGQVNEKLFF	TGCGCCAGCAGCTTGGCCGGGGGACAGGTTAATGAAAAACTGTTTTTT
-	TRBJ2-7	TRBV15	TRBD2	CATSLLAGGRDEQYF	TGTGCCACCAGCTTACTAGCGGGAGGGAGAGACGAGCAGTACTTC
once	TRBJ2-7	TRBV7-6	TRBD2	CASSPGGSRVEQYF	TGTGCCAGCAGCCCGGGAGGTAGCCGTGTGGAGCAGTACTTC
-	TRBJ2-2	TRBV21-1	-	CASSNPLTGELFF	TGTGCCAGCAGCAACCCTTTGACCGGGGAGCTGTTTTTT
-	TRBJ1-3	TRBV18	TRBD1	CASSTDRSNTIYF	TGTGCCAGCTCAACGGACAGGTCGAACACCATATATTTT
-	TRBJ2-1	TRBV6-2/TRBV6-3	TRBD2	CASSPGTRKGRGNEQFF	TGTGCCAGCAGCCCTGGGACTAGGAAGGGGCGAGGGAATGAGCAGTTCTTC
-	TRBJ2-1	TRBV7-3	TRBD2	CASSSPLTSVIFF	TGTGCCAGCAGCTCGCCCTTGACTAGCGTAATCTTCTTC
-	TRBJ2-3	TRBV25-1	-	CASTKGVTQYF	TGTGCCAGCACTAAGGGGGTGACGCAGTATTTT
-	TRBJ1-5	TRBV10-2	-	CASKGRGNQPQHF	TGCGCCAGCAAGGGGAGGGGGAATCAGCCCCAGCATTTT
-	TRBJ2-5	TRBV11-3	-	CASSFLAWETQYF	TGTGCCAGCAGCTTTCTAGCGTGGGAGACCCAGTACTTC
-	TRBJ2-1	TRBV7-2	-	CASPKRGSSYNEQFF	TGTGCCAGCCCCAAACGGGGGAGCTCCTACAATGAGCAGTTCTTC
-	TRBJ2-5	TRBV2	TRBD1	CASRAVQGQGTKTQYF	TGTGCCAGCAGGGCCGTCCAGGGACAGGGAACGAAGACCCAGTACTTC
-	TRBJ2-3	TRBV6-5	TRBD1	CASSYLQGDTQYF	TGTGCCAGCAGTTACTTACAGGGGGATACGCAGTATTTT
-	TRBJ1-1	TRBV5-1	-	CASSLARQAGKAFF	TGCGCCAGCAGCTTGGCCCGACAGGCAGGGAAAGCTTTCTTT
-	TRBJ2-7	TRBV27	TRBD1	CASSPRTGYYEQYF	TGTGCCAGCAGTCCTCGGACAGGATACTACGAGCAGTACTTC
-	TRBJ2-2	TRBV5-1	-	CASSLERQGIRRAGELFF	TGCGCCAGCAGCCTGGAGCGGCAGGGGATCCGAAGGGCCGGGGAGCTGTTTTTT
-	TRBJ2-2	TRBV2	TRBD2	CASSELGGSQNTGELFF	TGTGCCAGCAGTGAATTGGGGGGGTCCCAGAACACCGGGGAGCTGTTTTTT
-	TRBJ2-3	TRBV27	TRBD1	CASMTGLGQGAADTQYF	TGTGCCAGCATGACGGGCCTGGGACAGGGGGCAGCAGATACGCAGTATTTT
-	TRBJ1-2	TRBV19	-	CASNVPGAQRYGYTF	TGTGCCAGTAATGTACCGGGAGCCCAGAGGTATGGCTACACCTTC
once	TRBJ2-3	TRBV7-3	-	CASSLNAGGTDTQYF	TGTGCCAGCAGCTTAAACGCGGGCGGCACAGATACGCAGTATTTT
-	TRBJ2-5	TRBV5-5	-	CASSLLRRQETQYF	TGTGCCAGCAGCTTGCTCAGAAGACAAGAGACCCAGTACTTC
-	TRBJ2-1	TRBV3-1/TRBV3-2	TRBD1	CASSLRQGAVNEQFF	TGTGCCAGCAGCCTCCGACAGGGGGCGGTTAATGAGCAGTTCTTC
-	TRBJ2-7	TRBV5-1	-	CASSRDSVVVKQYF	TGCGCCAGCAGCCGGGACTCCGTAGTAGTAAAGCAGTACTTC
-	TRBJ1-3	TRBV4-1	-	CASTQESGLGNTIYF	TGCGCCAGCACCCAGGAATCAGGGCTGGGAAACACCATATATTTT
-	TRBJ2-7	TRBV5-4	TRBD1	CASSLGGTGPREQYF	TGTGCCAGCAGCTTGGGCGGGACAGGACCCCGCGAGCAGTACTTC
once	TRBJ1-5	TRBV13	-	CASTRAGQPQHF	TGTGCCAGCACCCGGGCAGGGCAGCCCCAGCATTTT
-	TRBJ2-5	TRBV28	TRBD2	CASSSGTSRQETQYF	TGTGCCAGCAGTTCCGGGACTAGCCGACAAGAGACCCAGTACTTC
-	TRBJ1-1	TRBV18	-	CASSPSRGGANTEAFF	TGTGCCAGCTCACCATCCCGAGGGGGGGCGAACACTGAAGCTTTCTTT
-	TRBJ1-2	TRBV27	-	CASRVGGDYGYTF	TGTGCCAGCAGGGTAGGGGGGGACTATGGCTACACCTTC
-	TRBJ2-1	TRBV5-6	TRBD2	CASSWTGTSGNEQFF	TGTGCCAGCAGCTGGACCGGGACTAGCGGGAATGAGCAGTTCTTC
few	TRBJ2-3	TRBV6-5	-	CASRLVLRTDTQYF	TGTGCCAGCAGACTAGTCTTGAGGACAGATACGCAGTATTTT
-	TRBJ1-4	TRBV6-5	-	CASSQQGPLEKLFF	TGTGCCAGCAGTCAACAGGGTCCCTTGGAAAAACTGTTTTTT
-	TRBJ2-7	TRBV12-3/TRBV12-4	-	CASSSGYEQYF	TGTGCCAGCAGTTCGGGGTACGAGCAGTACTTC
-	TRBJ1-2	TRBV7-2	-	CASSPLARYGYTF	TGTGCCAGCAGCCCGTTGGCGAGGTATGGCTACACCTTC
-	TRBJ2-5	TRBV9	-	CASSVEGAGETQYF	TGTGCCAGCAGCGTAGAAGGGGCCGGAGAGACCCAGTACTTC
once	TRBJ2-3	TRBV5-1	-	CASLFADTQYF	TGCGCCAGCCTGTTCGCAGATACGCAGTATTTT
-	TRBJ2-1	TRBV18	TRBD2	CASSPPTSGTYNEQFF	TGTGCCAGCTCACCACCTACTAGCGGGACTTACAATGAGCAGTTCTTC
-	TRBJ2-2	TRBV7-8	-	CASSPFLGYTGELFF	TGTGCCAGCAGCCCCTTTCTAGGTTACACCGGGGAGCTGTTTTTT
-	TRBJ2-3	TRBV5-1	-	CASSLVGRGPDTQYF	TGCGCCAGCAGCTTGGTAGGGCGGGGCCCAGATACGCAGTATTTT
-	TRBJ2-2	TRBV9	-	CASSVTGSTGELFF	TGTGCCAGCAGCGTAACAGGGTCCACCGGGGAGCTGTTTTTT
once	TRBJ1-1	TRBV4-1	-	CASSRRPPRGYTEAFF	TGCGCCAGCAGCCGTCGGCCCCCGCGGGGGTACACTGAAGCTTTCTTT
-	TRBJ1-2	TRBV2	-	CASSEQAPYSYTF	TGTGCCAGCAGTGAACAGGCACCCTATAGCTACACCTTC
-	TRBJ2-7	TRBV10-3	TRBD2	CAISESASGLTYEQYF	TGTGCCATCAGTGAGTCGGCTAGCGGGCTAACCTACGAGCAGTACTTC
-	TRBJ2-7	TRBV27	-	CASSPRRTTHPEQYF	TGTGCCAGCAGTCCAAGGAGGACTACCCACCCCGAGCAGTACTTC
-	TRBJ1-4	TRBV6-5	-	CASRAGDEKLFF	TGTGCCAGCAGGGCAGGGGATGAAAAACTGTTTTTT
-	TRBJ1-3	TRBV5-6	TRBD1	CASSAGTVRNTIYF	TGTGCCAGCAGCGCCGGGACAGTTCGGAACACCATATATTTT
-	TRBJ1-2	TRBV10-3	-	CAISGDGANYGYTF	TGTGCCATCAGTGGCGACGGAGCTAACTATGGCTACACCTTC
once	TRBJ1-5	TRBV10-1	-	CASRPNQQDNYSNQPQHF	TGCGCCAGCAGACCAAATCAACAGGATAACTATAGCAATCAGCCCCAGCATTTT